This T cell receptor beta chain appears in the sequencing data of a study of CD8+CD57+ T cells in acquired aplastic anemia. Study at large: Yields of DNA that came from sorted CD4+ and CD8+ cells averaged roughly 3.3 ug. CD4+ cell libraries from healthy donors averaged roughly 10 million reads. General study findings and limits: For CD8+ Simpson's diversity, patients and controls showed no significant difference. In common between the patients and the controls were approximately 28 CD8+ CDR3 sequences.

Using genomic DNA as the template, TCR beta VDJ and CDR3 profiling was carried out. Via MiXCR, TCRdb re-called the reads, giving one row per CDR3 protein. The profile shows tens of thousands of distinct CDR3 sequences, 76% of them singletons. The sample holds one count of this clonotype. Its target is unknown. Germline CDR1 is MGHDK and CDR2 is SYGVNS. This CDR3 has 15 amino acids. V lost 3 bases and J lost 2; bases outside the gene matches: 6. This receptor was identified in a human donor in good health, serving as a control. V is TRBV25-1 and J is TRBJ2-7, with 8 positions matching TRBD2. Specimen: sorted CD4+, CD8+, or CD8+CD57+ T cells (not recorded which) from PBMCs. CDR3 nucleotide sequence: TGTGCCAGCAGTGATTTGGGTAGCGGGACCTACGAGCAGTACTTC. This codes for CASSDLGSGTYEQYF.